This T cell receptor (beta chain) was retrieved from a study of T cells after yellow fever vaccination. This clonotype has more than one count but fewer than ten. TCRdb processed the 5' RACE reads anew with MiXCR; each CDR3 protein has one entry. In the table there are a few hundred thousand distinct CDR3 sequences, around 8.1% of which are singletons. This CDR3 region has 14 residues. Trimming removed 1 base from V and 7 bases from J, with 14 bases in between. Germline V gene sequence: CDR1 SGHRS, CDR2 YFSETQ. Sequences were derived from PBMCs, sampled more than 35 days after the first yellow fever vaccination. The origin of this receptor is a man aged 18 to 29 who received the YFV17D yellow fever vaccine. The rearrangement joins TRBV5-1 to TRBJ1-1; no clear D gene. CDR3 sequence: CASSLPGWMSEAFF. In nucleotides, the CDR3 is TGCGCCAGCAGCTTGCCGGGCTGGATGAGTGAAGCTTTCTTT.